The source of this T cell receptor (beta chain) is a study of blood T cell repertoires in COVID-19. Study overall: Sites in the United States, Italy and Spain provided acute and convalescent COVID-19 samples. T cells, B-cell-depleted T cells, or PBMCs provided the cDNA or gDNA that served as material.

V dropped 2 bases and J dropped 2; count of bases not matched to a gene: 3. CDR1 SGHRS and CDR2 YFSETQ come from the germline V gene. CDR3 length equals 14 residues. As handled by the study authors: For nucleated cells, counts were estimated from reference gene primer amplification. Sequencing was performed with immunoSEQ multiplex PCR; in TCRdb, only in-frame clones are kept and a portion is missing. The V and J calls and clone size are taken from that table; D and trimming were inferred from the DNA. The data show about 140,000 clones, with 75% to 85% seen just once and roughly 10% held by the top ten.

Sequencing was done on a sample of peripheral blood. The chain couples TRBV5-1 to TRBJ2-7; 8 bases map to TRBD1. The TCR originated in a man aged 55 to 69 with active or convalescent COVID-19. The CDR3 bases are TGCGCCAGCAGCTTCGGACAGGGTCCCTACGAGCAGTACGTC. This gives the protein CASSFGQGPYEQYV.